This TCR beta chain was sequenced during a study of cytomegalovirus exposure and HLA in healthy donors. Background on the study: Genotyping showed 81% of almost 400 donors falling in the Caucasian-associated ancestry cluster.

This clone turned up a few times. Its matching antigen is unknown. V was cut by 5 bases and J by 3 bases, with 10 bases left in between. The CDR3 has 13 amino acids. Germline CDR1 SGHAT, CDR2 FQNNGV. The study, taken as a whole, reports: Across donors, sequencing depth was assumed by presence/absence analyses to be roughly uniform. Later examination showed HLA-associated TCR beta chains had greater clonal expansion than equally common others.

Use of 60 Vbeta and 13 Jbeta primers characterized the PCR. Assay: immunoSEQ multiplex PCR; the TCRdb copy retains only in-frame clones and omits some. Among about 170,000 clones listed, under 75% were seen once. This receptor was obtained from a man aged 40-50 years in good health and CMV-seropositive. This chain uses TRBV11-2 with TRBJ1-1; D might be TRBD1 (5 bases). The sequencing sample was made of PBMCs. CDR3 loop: CASSLQVHTEAFF. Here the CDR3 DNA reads TGTGCCAGCAGCCTACAGGTTCACACTGAAGCTTTCTTT.